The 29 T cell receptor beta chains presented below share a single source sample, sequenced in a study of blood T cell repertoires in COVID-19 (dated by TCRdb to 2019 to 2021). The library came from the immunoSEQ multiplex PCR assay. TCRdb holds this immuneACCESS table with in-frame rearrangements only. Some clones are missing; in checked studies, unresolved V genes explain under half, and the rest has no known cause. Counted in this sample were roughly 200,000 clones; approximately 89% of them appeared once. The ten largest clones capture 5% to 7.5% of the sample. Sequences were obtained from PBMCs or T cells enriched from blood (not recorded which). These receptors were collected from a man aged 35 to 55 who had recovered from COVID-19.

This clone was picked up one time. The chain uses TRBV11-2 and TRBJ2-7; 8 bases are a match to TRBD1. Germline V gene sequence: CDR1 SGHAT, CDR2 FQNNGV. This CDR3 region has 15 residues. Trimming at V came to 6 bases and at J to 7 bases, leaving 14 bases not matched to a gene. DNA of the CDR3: TGTGCCAGCAGACTAGGACAGGGAAAGGCGTGGGAGCAGTACTTC. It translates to CASRLGQGKAWEQYF.

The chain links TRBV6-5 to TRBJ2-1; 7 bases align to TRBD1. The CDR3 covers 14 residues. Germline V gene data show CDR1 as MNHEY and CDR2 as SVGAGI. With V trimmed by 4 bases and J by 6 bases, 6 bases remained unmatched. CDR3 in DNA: TGTGCCAGCAGTTGGGGACAGCAAGCCAATGAGCAGTTCTTC. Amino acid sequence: CASSWGQQANEQFF.

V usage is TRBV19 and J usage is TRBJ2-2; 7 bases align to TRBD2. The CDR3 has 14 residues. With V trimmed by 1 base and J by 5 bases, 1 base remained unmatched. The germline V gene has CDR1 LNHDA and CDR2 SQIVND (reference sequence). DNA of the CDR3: TGTGCCAGTAGTATAGCGGGAGGAACCGGGGAGCTGTTTTTT. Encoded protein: CASSIAGGTGELFF.

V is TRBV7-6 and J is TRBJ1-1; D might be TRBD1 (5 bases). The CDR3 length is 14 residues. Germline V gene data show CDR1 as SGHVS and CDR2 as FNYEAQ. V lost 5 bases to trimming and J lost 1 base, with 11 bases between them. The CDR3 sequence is CASSLGHQNTEAFF. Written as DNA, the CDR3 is TGTGCCAGCAGCCTCGGACACCAGAACACTGAAGCTTTCTTT.

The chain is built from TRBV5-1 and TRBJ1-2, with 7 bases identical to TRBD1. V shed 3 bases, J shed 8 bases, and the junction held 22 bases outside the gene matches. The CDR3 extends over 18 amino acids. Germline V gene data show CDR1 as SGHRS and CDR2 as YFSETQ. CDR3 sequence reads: CASSSRDRADRVNSGYTF. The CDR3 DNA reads TGCGCCAGCAGCTCCCGAGACAGGGCCGACAGGGTCAACTCAGGCTACACCTTC.

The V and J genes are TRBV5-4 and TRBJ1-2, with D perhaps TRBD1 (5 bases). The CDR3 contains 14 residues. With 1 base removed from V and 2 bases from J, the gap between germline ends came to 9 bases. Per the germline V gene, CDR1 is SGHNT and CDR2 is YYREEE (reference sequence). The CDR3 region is CASSLLTENYGYTF. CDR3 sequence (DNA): TGTGCCAGCAGCTTGTTGACAGAAAACTATGGCTACACCTTC.

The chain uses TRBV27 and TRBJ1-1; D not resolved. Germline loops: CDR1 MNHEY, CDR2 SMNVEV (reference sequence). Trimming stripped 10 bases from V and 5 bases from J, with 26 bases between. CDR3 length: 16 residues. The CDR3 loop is CATVKVSRGRGTEAFF. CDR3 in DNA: TGTGCCACCGTCAAGGTCTCCCGAGGGCGCGGAACTGAAGCTTTCTTT.

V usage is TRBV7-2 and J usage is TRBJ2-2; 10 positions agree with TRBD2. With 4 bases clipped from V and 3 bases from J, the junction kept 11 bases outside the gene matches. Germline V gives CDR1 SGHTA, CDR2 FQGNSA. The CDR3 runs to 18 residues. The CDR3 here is CASSSPGLALGDTGELFF. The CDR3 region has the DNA TGTGCCAGCAGCTCCCCGGGACTAGCGTTAGGGGACACCGGGGAGCTGTTTTTT.

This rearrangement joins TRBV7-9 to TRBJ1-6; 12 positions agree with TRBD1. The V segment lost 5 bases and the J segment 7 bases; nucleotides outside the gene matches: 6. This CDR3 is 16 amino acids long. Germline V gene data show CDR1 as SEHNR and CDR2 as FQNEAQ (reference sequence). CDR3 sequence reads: CASSQGQGAVNSPLHF. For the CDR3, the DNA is TGTGCCAGCAGCCAGGGACAGGGGGCCGTAAATTCACCCCTCCACTTT.

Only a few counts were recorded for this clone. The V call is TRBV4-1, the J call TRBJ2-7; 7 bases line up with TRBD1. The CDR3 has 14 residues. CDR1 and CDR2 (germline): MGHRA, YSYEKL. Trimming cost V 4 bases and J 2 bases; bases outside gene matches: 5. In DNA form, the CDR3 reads TGCGCCAGCAGCCGAGGACAGGATACCTACGAGCAGTACTTC. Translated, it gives CASSRGQDTYEQYF.

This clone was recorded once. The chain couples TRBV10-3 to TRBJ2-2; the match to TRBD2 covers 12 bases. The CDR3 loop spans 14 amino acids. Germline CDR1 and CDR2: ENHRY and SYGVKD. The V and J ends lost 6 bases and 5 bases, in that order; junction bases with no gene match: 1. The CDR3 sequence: CAISGTSGTGELFF. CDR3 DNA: TGTGCCATCAGCGGGACTAGCGGGACCGGGGAGCTGTTTTTT.

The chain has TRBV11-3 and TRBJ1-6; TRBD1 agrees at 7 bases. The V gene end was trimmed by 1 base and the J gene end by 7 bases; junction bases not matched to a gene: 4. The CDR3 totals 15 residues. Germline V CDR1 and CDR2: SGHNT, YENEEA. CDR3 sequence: CASSLVTGKNSPLHF. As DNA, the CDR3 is TGTGCCAGCAGCTTAGTGACAGGGAAGAATTCACCCCTCCACTTT.

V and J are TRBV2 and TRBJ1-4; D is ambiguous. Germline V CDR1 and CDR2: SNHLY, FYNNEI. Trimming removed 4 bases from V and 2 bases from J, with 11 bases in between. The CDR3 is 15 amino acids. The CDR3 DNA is TGTGCCAGCAGTGGAGGGTCCAACACTAATGAAAAACTGTTTTTT. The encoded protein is CASSGGSNTNEKLFF.

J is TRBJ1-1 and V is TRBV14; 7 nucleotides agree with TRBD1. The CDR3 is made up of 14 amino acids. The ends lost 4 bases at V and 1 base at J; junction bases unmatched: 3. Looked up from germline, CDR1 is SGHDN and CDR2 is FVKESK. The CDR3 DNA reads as TGTGCCAGCAGCCCAGGACAGGCGAACACTGAAGCTTTCTTT. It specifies CASSPGQANTEAFF. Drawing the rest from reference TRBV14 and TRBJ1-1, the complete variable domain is EAGVTQFPSHSVIEKGQTVTLRCDPISGHDNLYWYRRVMGKEIKFLLHFVKESKQDESGMPNNRFLAERTGGTYSTLKVQPAELEDSGVYFCASSPGQANTEAFFGQGTRLTVV.

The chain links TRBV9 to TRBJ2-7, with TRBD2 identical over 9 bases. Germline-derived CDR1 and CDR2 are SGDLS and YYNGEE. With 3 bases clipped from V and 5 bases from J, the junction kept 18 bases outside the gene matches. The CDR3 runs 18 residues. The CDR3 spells CASSGRASGDTHINEQYF. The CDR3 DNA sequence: TGTGCCAGCAGCGGGCGGGCTAGCGGGGACACACACATTAACGAGCAGTACTTC.

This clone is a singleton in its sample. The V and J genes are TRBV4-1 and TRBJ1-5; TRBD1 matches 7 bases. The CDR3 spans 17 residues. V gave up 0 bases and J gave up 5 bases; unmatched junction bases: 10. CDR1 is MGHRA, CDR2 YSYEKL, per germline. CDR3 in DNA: TGCGCCAGCAGCCAAGAGCTAGGGACAGTTACCTATCAGCCCCAGCATTTT. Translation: CASSQELGTVTYQPQHF.

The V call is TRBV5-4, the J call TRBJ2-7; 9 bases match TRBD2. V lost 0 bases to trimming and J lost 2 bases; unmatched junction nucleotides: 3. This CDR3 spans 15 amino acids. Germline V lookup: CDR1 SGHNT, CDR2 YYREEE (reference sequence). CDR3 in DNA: TGTGCCAGCAGCTTGGATCTAGCGGGAACCTACGAGCAGTACTTC. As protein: CASSLDLAGTYEQYF.

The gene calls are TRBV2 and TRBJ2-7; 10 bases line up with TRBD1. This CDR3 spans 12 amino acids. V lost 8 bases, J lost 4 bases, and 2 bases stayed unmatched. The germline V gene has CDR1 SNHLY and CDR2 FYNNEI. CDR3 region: CASWGQGYEQYF. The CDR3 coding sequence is TGTGCCAGCTGGGGACAGGGGTACGAGCAGTACTTC.

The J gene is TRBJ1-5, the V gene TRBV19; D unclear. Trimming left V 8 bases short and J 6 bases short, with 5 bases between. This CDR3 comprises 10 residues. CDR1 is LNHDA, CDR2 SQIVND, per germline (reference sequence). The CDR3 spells CASGLQPQHF. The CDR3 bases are TGTGCCAGTGGACTTCAGCCCCAGCATTTT.

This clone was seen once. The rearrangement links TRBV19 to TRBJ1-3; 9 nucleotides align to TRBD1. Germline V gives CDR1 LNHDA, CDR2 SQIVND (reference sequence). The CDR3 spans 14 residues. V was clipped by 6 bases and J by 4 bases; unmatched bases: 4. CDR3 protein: CASRGQGYGNTIYF. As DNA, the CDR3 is TGTGCCAGTAGAGGACAGGGGTACGGAAACACCATATATTTT.

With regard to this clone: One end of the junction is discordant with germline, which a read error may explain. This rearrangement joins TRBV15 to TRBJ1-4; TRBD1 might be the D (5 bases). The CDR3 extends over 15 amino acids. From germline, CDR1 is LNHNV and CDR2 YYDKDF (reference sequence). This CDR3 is CATSGDRNYNEKLFF. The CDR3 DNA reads TGTGCCACCAGCGGAGACAGAAACTATAATGAAAAACTGTTTTTT.

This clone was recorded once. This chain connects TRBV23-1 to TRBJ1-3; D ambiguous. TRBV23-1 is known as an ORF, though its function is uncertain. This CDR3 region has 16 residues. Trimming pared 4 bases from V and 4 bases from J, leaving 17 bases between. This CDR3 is CASSLPQRSPGNTIYF. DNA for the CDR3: TGCGCCAGCAGTCTCCCGCAACGAAGCCCAGGAAACACCATATATTTT.

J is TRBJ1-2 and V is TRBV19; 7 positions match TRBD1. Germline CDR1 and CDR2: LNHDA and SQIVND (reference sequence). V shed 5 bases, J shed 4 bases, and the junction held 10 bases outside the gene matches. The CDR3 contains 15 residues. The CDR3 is CASSVAGTDSYGYTF. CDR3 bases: TGTGCCAGTAGTGTAGCCGGGACAGACTCCTATGGCTACACCTTC.

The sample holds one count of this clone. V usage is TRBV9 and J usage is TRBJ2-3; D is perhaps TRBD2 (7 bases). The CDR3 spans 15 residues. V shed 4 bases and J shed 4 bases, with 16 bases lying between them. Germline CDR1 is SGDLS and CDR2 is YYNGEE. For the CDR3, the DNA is TGTGCCAGCAGCCCGCGGGGAGGGGGGGCAGATACGCAGTATTTT. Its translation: CASSPRGGGADTQYF.

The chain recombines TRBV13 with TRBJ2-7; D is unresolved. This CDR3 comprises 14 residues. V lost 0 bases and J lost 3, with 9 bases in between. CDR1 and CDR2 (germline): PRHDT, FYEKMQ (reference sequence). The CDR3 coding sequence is TGTGCCAGCAGCTTAGGTCAGGTGCGCTACGAGCAGTACTTC. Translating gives CASSLGQVRYEQYF.

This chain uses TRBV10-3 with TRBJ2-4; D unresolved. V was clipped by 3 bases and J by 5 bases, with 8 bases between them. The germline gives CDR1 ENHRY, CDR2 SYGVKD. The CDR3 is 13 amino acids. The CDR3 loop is CAISDAGENIQYF. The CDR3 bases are TGTGCCATCAGTGACGCCGGAGAAAACATTCAGTACTTC.

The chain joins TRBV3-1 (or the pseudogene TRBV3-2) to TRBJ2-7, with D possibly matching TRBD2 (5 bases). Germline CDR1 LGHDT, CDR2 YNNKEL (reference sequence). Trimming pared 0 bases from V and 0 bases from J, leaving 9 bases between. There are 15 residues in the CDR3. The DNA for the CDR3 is TGTGCCAGCAGCCAAGAAGGAGGATTCTCCTACGAGCAGTACTTC. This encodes CASSQEGGFSYEQYF.

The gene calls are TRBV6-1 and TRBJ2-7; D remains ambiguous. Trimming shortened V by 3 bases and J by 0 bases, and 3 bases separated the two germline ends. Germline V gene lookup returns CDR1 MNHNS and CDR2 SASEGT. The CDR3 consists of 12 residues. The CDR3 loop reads CASSESSYEQYF. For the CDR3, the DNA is TGTGCCAGCAGTGAGAGCTCCTACGAGCAGTACTTC.

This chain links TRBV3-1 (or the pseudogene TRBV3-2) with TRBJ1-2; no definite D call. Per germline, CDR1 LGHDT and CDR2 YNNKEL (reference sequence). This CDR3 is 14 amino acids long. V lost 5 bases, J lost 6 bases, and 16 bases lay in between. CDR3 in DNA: TGTGCCAGCAGCTCCTCAGTGAGGGTTAATGGCTACACCTTC. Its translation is CASSSSVRVNGYTF.